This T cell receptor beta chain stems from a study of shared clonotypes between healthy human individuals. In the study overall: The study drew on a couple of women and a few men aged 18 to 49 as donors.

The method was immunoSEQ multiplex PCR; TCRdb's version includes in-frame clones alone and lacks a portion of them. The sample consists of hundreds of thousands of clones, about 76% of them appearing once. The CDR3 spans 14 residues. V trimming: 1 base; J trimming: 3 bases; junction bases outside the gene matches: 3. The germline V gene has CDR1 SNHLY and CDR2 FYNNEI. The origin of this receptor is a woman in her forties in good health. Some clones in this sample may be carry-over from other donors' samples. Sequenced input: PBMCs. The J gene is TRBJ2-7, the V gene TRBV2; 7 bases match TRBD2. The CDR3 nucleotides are TGTGCCAGCAGTGAAGGGGGACTACACTACGAGCAGTACTTC. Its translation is CASSEGGLHYEQYF.